A selection of T cell receptor beta chains follows, all from one sample in a study of T-cell memory formation after mild COVID-19. MiXCR, applied by TCRdb to the 5' RACE reads, yields one record per CDR3 protein. This sample carries 75,000 to 95,000 distinct CDR3 sequences, 13% of them seen once, and the ten largest clones take about 25%. Sequencing was done on a sample of PBMCs or a T cell subset sorted from them (not recorded which). The receptors stem from an adult woman who had mild COVID-19 (a few samples of this study predate the infection). Cell type and time point are not known. The CDR3 runs from the conserved cysteine through the conserved F or W. A D gene is named only where the DNA matches it firmly. Not all rows give a size; the values are once, few, many and, for expanded clones, a class.

d_gene,abundance,j_gene,v_gene,len,CDR3aa,CDR3nt
.,few,TRBJ2-7,TRBV5-1,14,CASSLVVGTYEQYF,TGCGCCAGCAGCTTGGTTGTGGGGACCTACGAGCAGTACTTC
TRBD1,few,TRBJ1-1,TRBV6-6,14,CASFSRDRAREAFF,TGTGCCAGCTTCTCACGCGACAGGGCAAGAGAAGCTTTCTTT
.,few,TRBJ2-7,TRBV29-1,12,CSVDWGPYEQYF,TGCAGCGTTGACTGGGGCCCCTACGAGCAGTACTTC
.,few,TRBJ1-6,TRBV14,16,CASSHGVVAYNSPLHF,TGTGCCAGCAGCCACGGCGTCGTGGCCTATAATTCACCCCTCCACTTT
TRBD2,.,TRBJ2-1,TRBV2,15,CASIVGLAGRNEQFF,TGTGCCAGCATCGTCGGACTAGCGGGACGCAATGAGCAGTTCTTC
.,.,TRBJ2-7,TRBV7-6,12,CASSSDIYEQYF,TGTGCCAGCAGCTCGGACATATACGAGCAGTACTTC
.,few,TRBJ1-2,TRBV7-2,15,CASSLDVGTGYGYTF,TGTGCCAGCAGCTTAGATGTCGGGACTGGCTATGGCTACACCTTC
TRBD1,.,TRBJ2-3,TRBV13,15,CASSVRQGETDTQYF,TGTGCCAGCAGCGTGAGACAGGGGGAGACAGATACGCAGTATTTT
.,few,TRBJ2-3,TRBV6-2/TRBV6-3,18,CASSQDQYGLSPTDTQYF,TGTGCCAGCAGTCAAGACCAATATGGACTTTCACCCACAGATACGCAGTATTTT
TRBD2,.,TRBJ2-1,TRBV10-3,17,CAISEPGAGGIYNEQFF,TGTGCCATCAGTGAGCCTGGAGCGGGAGGGATCTACAATGAGCAGTTCTTC
.,.,TRBJ2-7,TRBV5-5,16,CASSLVEQTLSYEQYF,TGTGCCAGCAGCTTGGTGGAACAGACTCTCTCCTACGAGCAGTACTTC
.,.,TRBJ2-1,TRBV6-1,17,CASPRDSPYGTYNEQFF,TGTGCCAGCCCACGGGACTCACCTTATGGGACCTACAATGAGCAGTTCTTC
.,few,TRBJ1-1,TRBV10-3,11,CAISESTEAFF,TGTGCCATCAGTGAGTCAACTGAAGCTTTCTTT
TRBD2,.,TRBJ2-1,TRBV12-3/TRBV12-4,15,CASSSSSGVYNEQFF,TGTGCCAGCAGTTCATCTAGCGGAGTTTACAATGAGCAGTTCTTC
.,few,TRBJ2-7,TRBV7-9,11,CASSLESGQYF,TGTGCCAGCAGCTTAGAATCGGGGCAGTACTTC
TRBD1,few,TRBJ2-5,TRBV6-5,16,CASSYGQGVHLETQYF,TGTGCCAGCAGTTATGGACAGGGGGTTCATCTGGAGACCCAGTACTTC
.,few,TRBJ2-5,TRBV29-1,13,CSVESGDQETQYF,TGCAGCGTTGAATCAGGGGACCAAGAGACCCAGTACTTC
.,.,TRBJ1-1,TRBV9,14,CASSVVGSRAEAFF,TGTGCCAGCAGCGTAGTAGGGAGCCGGGCTGAAGCTTTCTTT
.,many,TRBJ2-7,TRBV12-3/TRBV12-4,15,CASSLSERASYEQYF,TGTGCCAGCAGTTTGTCGGAGCGGGCCTCCTACGAGCAGTACTTC
TRBD2,.,TRBJ2-1,TRBV11-1,16,CASSLREAGAYNEQFF,TGTGCCAGCAGCTTGCGAGAGGCGGGAGCCTACAATGAGCAGTTCTTC
.,few,TRBJ2-5,TRBV5-1,15,CASSAGQKTQETQYF,TGCGCCAGCAGCGCGGGGCAGAAGACCCAAGAGACCCAGTACTTC
TRBD1,.,TRBJ2-4,TRBV7-9,17,CASSPAGTGDAKNIQYF,TGTGCCAGCAGCCCCGCCGGGACAGGGGACGCCAAAAACATTCAGTACTTC
TRBD1,.,TRBJ1-5,TRBV18,15,CASSPPGQGDQPQHF,TGTGCCAGCTCACCGCCGGGACAGGGGGATCAGCCCCAGCATTTT
TRBD2,many,TRBJ2-3,TRBV4-3,16,CASSPWTSGSADTQYF,TGCGCCAGCAGCCCGTGGACTAGCGGGAGCGCAGATACGCAGTATTTT
TRBD1,.,TRBJ1-5,TRBV12-3/TRBV12-4,15,CASSSGTGANQPQHF,TGTGCCAGCAGTTCCGGGACAGGGGCCAATCAGCCCCAGCATTTT